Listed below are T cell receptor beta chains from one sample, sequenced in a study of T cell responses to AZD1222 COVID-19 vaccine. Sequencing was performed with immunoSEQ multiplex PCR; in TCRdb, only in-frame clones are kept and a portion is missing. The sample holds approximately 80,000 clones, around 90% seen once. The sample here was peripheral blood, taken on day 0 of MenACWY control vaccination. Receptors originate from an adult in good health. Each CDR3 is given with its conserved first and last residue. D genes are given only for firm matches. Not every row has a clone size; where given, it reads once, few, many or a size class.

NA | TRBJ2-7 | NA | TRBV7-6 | CASSTNQALVASEQYF | TGTGCCAGCAGCACCAATCAGGCCCTAGTAGCGTCCGAGCAGTACTTC
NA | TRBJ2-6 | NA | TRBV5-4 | CASSAGQLQSRSGANVLTF | TGTGCCAGCAGCGCTGGACAGCTCCAGAGTCGGTCTGGGGCCAACGTCCTGACTTTC
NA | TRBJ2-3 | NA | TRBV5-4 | CASSFGGVTDTQYF | TGTGCCAGCAGCTTCGGCGGGGTGACAGATACGCAGTATTTT
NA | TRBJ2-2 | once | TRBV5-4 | CASSLEASYTGELFF | TGTGCCAGCAGCTTGGAGGCTAGCTACACCGGGGAGCTGTTTTTT
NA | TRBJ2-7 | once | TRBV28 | CASSTGWSYEQYF | TGTGCCAGCAGCACAGGGTGGTCCTACGAGCAGTACTTC
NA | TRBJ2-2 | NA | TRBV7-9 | CARGGRLDTGELFF | TGTGCCAGGGGCGGGCGGCTTGACACCGGGGAGCTGTTTTTT
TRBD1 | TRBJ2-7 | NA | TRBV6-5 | CASSYSGQGDTYEQYF | TGTGCCAGCAGTTACTCCGGACAGGGGGACACCTACGAGCAGTACTTC
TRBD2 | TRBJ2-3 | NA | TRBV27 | CASSKTSGASDTQYF | TGTGCCAGCAGTAAAACTAGCGGGGCATCAGATACGCAGTATTTT
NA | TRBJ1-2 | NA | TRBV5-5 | CASSLDLVSIYGYTF | TGTGCCAGCAGCTTGGATTTAGTCAGTATCTATGGCTACACCTTC
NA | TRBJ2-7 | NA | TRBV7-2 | CASRIGQTGASQQYF | TGTGCCAGCAGAATTGGCCAGACAGGAGCCAGCCAGCAGTACTTC
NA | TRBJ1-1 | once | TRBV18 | CASSPPGYLMNTEAFF | TGTGCCAGCTCACCACCGGGGTACCTAATGAACACTGAAGCTTTCTTT
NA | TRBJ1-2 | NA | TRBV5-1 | CASSGGPQGYGYTF | TGCGCCAGCAGCGGCGGGCCTCAAGGCTATGGCTACACCTTC
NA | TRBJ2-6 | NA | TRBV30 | CAWKGGSGANVLTF | TGTGCCTGGAAAGGGGGCTCTGGGGCCAACGTCCTGACTTTC
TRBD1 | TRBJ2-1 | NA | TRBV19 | CASSHRAGGFDEQFF | TGTGCCAGTAGTCACCGGGCAGGGGGCTTCGATGAGCAGTTCTTC
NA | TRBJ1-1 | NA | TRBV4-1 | CASSQVSPGDREAFF | TGCGCCAGCAGCCAAGTCTCACCAGGCGACCGTGAAGCTTTCTTT
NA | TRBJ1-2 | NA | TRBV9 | CASSARREGSYTF | TGTGCCAGCAGCGCCCGGAGGGAGGGTAGCTACACCTTC
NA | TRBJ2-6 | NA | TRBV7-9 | CASSLGGGGGANVLTF | TGTGCCAGCAGCTTAGGAGGGGGTGGTGGGGCCAACGTCCTGACTTTC
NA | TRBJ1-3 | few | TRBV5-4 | CASSFETGVGNTIYF | TGTGCCAGCAGCTTCGAGACAGGTGTTGGAAACACCATATATTTT
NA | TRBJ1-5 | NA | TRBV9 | CASSPSGTRVNQPQHF | TGTGCCAGCAGCCCCTCCGGGACACGTGTAAATCAGCCCCAGCATTTT
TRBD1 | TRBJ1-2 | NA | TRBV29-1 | CSAAGQGARGYTF | TGCAGCGCCGCGGGACAGGGGGCGCGTGGCTACACCTTC
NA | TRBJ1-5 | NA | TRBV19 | CASSIIWGASQPQHF | TGTGCCAGTAGTATCATTTGGGGGGCGAGTCAGCCCCAGCATTTT
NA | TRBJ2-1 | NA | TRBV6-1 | CASSEGGGFDEQFF | TGTGCCAGCAGTGAAGGGGGAGGCTTCGATGAGCAGTTCTTC
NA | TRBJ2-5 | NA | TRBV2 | CASAWISRQETQYF | TGTGCCAGCGCGTGGATTAGCCGCCAAGAGACCCAGTACTTC
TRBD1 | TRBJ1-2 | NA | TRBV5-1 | CASSLGTGYGYTF | TGCGCCAGCAGCTTGGGGACAGGGTATGGCTACACCTTC